These 24 T cell receptor beta chains were all obtained from the same sample, sequenced in a study of OX40 agonist ivuxolimab in advanced cancers. Some clones are missing from TCRdb's copy, which holds only in-frame ones; the method was immunoSEQ multiplex PCR. This sample has 75,000 to 90,000 clones, with 92% found just once. The material sequenced was CD4+ or CD8+ T cells sorted from blood, taken in a trial of the OX40 agonist ivuxolimab. These receptors all come from an adult with an advanced solid tumor such as melanoma, head and neck, liver or kidney cancer.

V and J are TRBV5-1 and TRBJ2-5, with D perhaps TRBD2 (5 bases). Germline lookup yields CDR1 SGHRS and CDR2 YFSETQ. This CDR3 comprises 13 residues. The germline V and J ends were trimmed by 5 bases and 1 base, with 9 bases remaining between them. The CDR3 loop is CASRQAAQETQYF. CDR3 coding DNA: TGCGCCAGCAGGCAAGCGGCCCAAGAGACCCAGTACTTC.

The V gene is TRBV4-3, the J gene TRBJ2-3; TRBD2 is a possible D gene (6 bases). V gave up 1 base and J gave up 5 bases, with 16 bases separating them. The germline CDR1 and CDR2 sequences are LGHNA and YSLEER. The CDR3 is 16 amino acids. CDR3 sequence reads: CASSQARAAAGDTQYF. CDR3 bases: TGCGCCAGCAGCCAAGCGCGCGCGGCAGCGGGAGATACGCAGTATTTT.

The rearrangement uses TRBV7-8 and TRBJ1-1; no reliable D call. The CDR3 sequence is 13 residues long. Germline CDR1 is SGHVS and CDR2 is FQNEAQ. V was clipped by 5 bases and J by 6 bases, with 13 bases between them. The CDR3 DNA reads as TGTGCCAGCAGCGCCGGGCGTGGGGCTGAAGCTTTCTTT. This sequence encodes CASSAGRGAEAFF. Supplemented by reference TRBV7-8 and TRBJ1-1, the full variable domain reads GAGVSQSPRYKVAKRGQDVALRCDPISGHVSLFWYQQALGQGPEFLTYFQNEAQLDKSGLPSDRFFAERPEGSVSTLKIQRTQQEDSAVYLCASSAGRGAEAFFGQGTRLTVV.

The rearrangement uses TRBV5-1 and TRBJ2-7; 8 nucleotides agree with TRBD1. Germline-derived CDR1 and CDR2 are SGHRS and YFSETQ. V was clipped by 0 bases and J by 4 bases; unmatched bases: 6. The CDR3 sequence is 15 residues long. For the CDR3, the DNA is TGCGCCAGCAGCTTGGGGTCCCAGGGGGCGTACGAGCAGTACTTC. Its translation: CASSLGSQGAYEQYF.

The chain recombines TRBV7-9 with TRBJ1-2; 9 bases align to TRBD1. Germline V gene lookup returns CDR1 SEHNR and CDR2 FQNEAQ (reference sequence). This CDR3 contains 16 residues. V shed 5 bases, J shed 8 bases, and the junction held 15 bases outside the gene matches. CDR3 amino acids: CASSARDRAIGGGYTF. The CDR3 bases are TGTGCCAGCAGCGCCCGGGACAGGGCGATAGGAGGAGGCTACACCTTC.

The gene calls are TRBV18 and TRBJ1-2; TRBD1 is a possible D gene (5 bases). Per the germline V gene, CDR1 is KGHSH and CDR2 is LQKENI. CDR3 length: 14 residues. V was clipped by 4 bases and J by 5 bases, with 14 bases between them. The CDR3 DNA reads as TGTGCCAGCTCACTGGGACGTCGGGGATATGGCTACACCTTC. Its translation is CASSLGRRGYGYTF.

This rearrangement joins TRBV13 to TRBJ2-7; 8 positions agree with TRBD1. Trimming cost V 0 bases and J 6 bases; bases outside gene matches: 13. The CDR3 is 17 amino acids. The germline V gene encodes CDR1 PRHDT and CDR2 FYEKMQ (reference sequence). In nucleotides, the CDR3 is TGTGCCAGCAGCTTAGGTCCTCAGGGGGCCACGTCGGGCGAGCAGTACTTC. Encoded protein: CASSLGPQGATSGEQYF.

The chain has TRBV28 and TRBJ1-5; possible D gene TRBD1, 6 bases. Germline assignment: CDR1 MDHEN and CDR2 SYDVKM. The CDR3 has 14 amino acids. Deletions cut 8 bases from V and 0 bases from J, with 11 bases between. CDR3: CASADRLSNQPQHF. CDR3 coding DNA: TGTGCCAGCGCTGACAGGCTTAGCAATCAGCCCCAGCATTTT.

The chain links TRBV5-4 to TRBJ2-1; 8 positions agree with TRBD2. Germline assignment: CDR1 SGHNT and CDR2 YYREEE (reference sequence). The CDR3 has 19 amino acids. V shed 4 bases, J shed 1 base, and the junction held 16 bases outside the gene matches. This CDR3 is CASSLHGGGAGFSYNEQFF. The CDR3 bases are TGTGCCAGCAGCCTACACGGGGGGGGCGCAGGATTTTCCTACAATGAGCAGTTCTTC. The full variable domain, with the rest looked up from reference TRBV5-4 and TRBJ2-1, is ETGVTQSPTHLIKTRGQQVTLRCSSQSGHNTVSWYQQALGQGPQFIFQYYREEENGRGNFPPRFSGLQFPNYSSELNVNALELDDSALYLCASSLHGGGAGFSYNEQFFGPGTRLTVL.

The chain carries TRBV19 and TRBJ2-1; 7 bases map to TRBD2. Germline CDR1 reads LNHDA; CDR2 reads SQIVND (reference sequence). The ends lost 2 bases at V and 4 bases at J; junction bases unmatched: 8. This CDR3 is built from 16 residues. CDR3 residues: CASSIRGGVRYNEQFF. The DNA for the CDR3 is TGTGCCAGTAGTATAAGGGGAGGGGTAAGGTACAATGAGCAGTTCTTC.

The chain joins TRBV29-1 to TRBJ2-2, with D maybe TRBD1 (5 bases). Germline CDR1 reads SQVTM; CDR2 reads ANQGSEA. The V gene lost 4 bases and the J gene lost 1 base, with 16 bases spanning the gap. The CDR3 has 16 residues. The chain's CDR3 is CSVGGRGGKNTGELFF. CDR3 coding DNA: TGCAGCGTTGGGGGTAGGGGCGGAAAGAACACCGGGGAGCTGTTTTTT.

The rearrangement uses TRBV18 and TRBJ2-3; TRBD2 matches 9 bases. Looked up from germline, CDR1 is KGHSH and CDR2 is LQKENI. V lost 2 bases and J lost 6; bases outside the gene matches: 12. CDR3 length equals 17 residues. The CDR3 is CASSPLGLAGVSDTQYF. Written as DNA, the CDR3 is TGTGCCAGCTCACCATTGGGGTTAGCGGGAGTTTCGGATACGCAGTATTTT. Complete variable domain (other parts from reference TRBV18 and TRBJ2-3): NAGVMQNPRHLVRRRGQEARLRCSPMKGHSHVYWYRQLPEEGLKFMVYLQKENIIDESGMPKERFSAEFPKEGPSILRIQQVVRGDSAAYFCASSPLGLAGVSDTQYFGPGTRLTVL.

This chain joins TRBV6-5 and TRBJ2-7, with D unclear. Germline V lookup: CDR1 MNHEY, CDR2 SVGAGI. There are 14 residues in the CDR3. Between the trimmed V and J ends, which lost 10 bases and 3 bases, there was a span of 19 bases. The CDR3 DNA follows: TGTGCCACCATGGCCCTACAGAGAATCTACGAGCAGTACTTC. It is translated as CATMALQRIYEQYF.

The gene calls are TRBV5-6 and TRBJ2-7; no clear D. V was trimmed by 5 bases and J by 0 bases, leaving 9 bases between them. This CDR3 has 13 residues. Germline V gene lookup returns CDR1 SGHDT and CDR2 YYEEEE. CDR3: CASSTASSYEQYF. For the CDR3, the DNA is TGTGCCAGCAGTACAGCGAGCTCCTACGAGCAGTACTTC.

The chain combines TRBV6-1 with TRBJ2-7; D perhaps matches TRBD1 (5 bases). This CDR3 spans 15 amino acids. Germline lookup yields CDR1 MNHNS and CDR2 SASEGT. Trimming removed 7 bases at V and 0 bases at J, with 16 bases between. The CDR3 is CASMQGRILSYEQYF. The CDR3 DNA follows: TGTGCCAGCATGCAGGGCCGGATACTCTCCTACGAGCAGTACTTC.

The genes are TRBV6-6 and TRBJ1-3, with D unresolved. The CDR3 is made up of 12 amino acids. Germline values: CDR1 MNHNY, CDR2 SVGAGI (reference sequence). The ends were cut back, 8 bases at V and 1 base at J, with 6 bases in the middle. CDR3 coding DNA: TGTGCCAGCGGAGCATCTGGAAACACCATATATTTT. It encodes CASGASGNTIYF.

This clone was picked up one time. The V gene is TRBV5-1, the J gene TRBJ2-7, with D maybe TRBD1 (6 bases). CDR1 and CDR2 (germline): SGHRS, YFSETQ. Trimming took 4 bases from V and 6 from J, leaving 20 bases between them. The CDR3 is made up of 15 amino acids. CDR3 in amino acids: CASSPLGTTQGEQYF. The CDR3 DNA sequence: TGCGCCAGCAGCCCTTTAGGGACAACACAGGGCGAGCAGTACTTC.

The chain joins TRBV9 to TRBJ2-7; TRBD1 matches at 7 bases. CDR1 is SGDLS, CDR2 YYNGEE, per germline. This CDR3 has 12 residues. The V segment lost 3 bases and the J segment 7 bases; nucleotides outside the gene matches: 4. This chain's CDR3 is CASSAGTAEQYF. The CDR3 DNA follows: TGTGCCAGCAGCGCCGGGACAGCGGAGCAGTACTTC.

J is TRBJ1-2 and V is TRBV28, with TRBD1 identical over 7 bases. V gave up 5 bases and J gave up 4 bases; unmatched junction bases: 10. The CDR3 sequence is 15 residues long. The germline V gene encodes CDR1 MDHEN and CDR2 SYDVKM. The CDR3 is CASSPRGWGPYGYTF. CDR3 coding DNA: TGTGCCAGCAGTCCCAGGGGGTGGGGTCCCTATGGCTACACCTTC.

The rearrangement joins TRBV5-6 to TRBJ2-3; D may be TRBD2 (6 bases). The CDR3 covers 14 residues. V gave up 5 bases and J gave up 2 bases, with 12 bases separating them. Germline V lookup: CDR1 SGHDT, CDR2 YYEEEE. This CDR3 is CASSVGGDTDTQYF. CDR3 bases: TGTGCCAGCAGTGTGGGCGGGGACACAGATACGCAGTATTTT.

This chain uses TRBV5-6 with TRBJ2-3; the match to TRBD2 covers 12 bases. The CDR3 contains 16 residues. Germline lookup yields CDR1 SGHDT and CDR2 YYEEEE. Trimming at V came to 1 base and at J to 8 bases, leaving 8 bases not matched to a gene. Written as DNA, the CDR3 is TGTGCCAGCAGCTTGAGGACTAGCGGGAAGTCTGGTACGCAGTATTTT. Translation gives CASSLRTSGKSGTQYF. The variable domain in full, completed from reference TRBV5-6 and TRBJ2-3, reads DAGVTQSPTHLIKTRGQQVTLRCSPKSGHDTVSWYQQALGQGPQFIFQYYEEEERQRGNFPDRFSGHQFPNYSSELNVNALLLGDSALYLCASSLRTSGKSGTQYFGPGTRLTVL.

V usage is TRBV9 and J usage is TRBJ2-1; D perhaps matches TRBD2 (6 bases). V dropped 3 bases and J dropped 7 bases, with 17 bases sitting between them. Germline lookup yields CDR1 SGDLS and CDR2 YYNGEE. The CDR3 runs 15 residues. DNA of the CDR3: TGTGCCAGCAGCGCGATGACTAGTAACGGAAATGAGCAGTTCTTC. This encodes CASSAMTSNGNEQFF.

This clone was observed a handful of times. V gene TRBV29-1 combines with J gene TRBJ2-5, with TRBD2 matching 8 bases. The length of the CDR3 is 12 residues. Germline-derived CDR1 and CDR2 are SQVTM and ANQGSEA. The J segment lost 4 bases and the V segment lost 7 bases, leaving 5 bases of the junction unmatched. CDR3 bases: TGCAGCGCCGGGAGGGCCGGAGAGACCCAGTACTTC. Encoded protein: CSAGRAGETQYF.

The chain uses TRBV10-1 and TRBJ2-1, with TRBD2 matching over 10 bases. The CDR3 covers 17 residues. Looked up from germline, CDR1 is WNHNN and CDR2 is SYGVQD (reference sequence). Trimming cost V 1 base and J 2 bases; bases outside gene matches: 5. CDR3 residues: CASSEWGLAGAYNEQFF. In DNA form, the CDR3 reads TGCGCCAGCAGTGAGTGGGGCCTAGCGGGAGCCTACAATGAGCAGTTCTTC.